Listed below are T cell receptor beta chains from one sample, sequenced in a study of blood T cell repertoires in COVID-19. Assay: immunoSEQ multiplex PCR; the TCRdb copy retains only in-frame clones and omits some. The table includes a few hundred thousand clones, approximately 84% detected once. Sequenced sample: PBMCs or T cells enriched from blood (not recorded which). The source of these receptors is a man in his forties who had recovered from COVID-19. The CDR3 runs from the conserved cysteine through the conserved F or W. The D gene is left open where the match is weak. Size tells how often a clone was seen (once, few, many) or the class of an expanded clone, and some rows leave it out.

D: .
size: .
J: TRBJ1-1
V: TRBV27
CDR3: CASSFYDRSQIEAFF
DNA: TGTGCCAGCAGTTTCTACGACAGGAGCCAAATTGAAGCTTTCTTT

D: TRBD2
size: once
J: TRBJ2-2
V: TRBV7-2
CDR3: CASSFRAGRDTGELFF
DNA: TGTGCCAGCAGCTTCAGGGCCGGGAGGGACACCGGGGAGCTGTTTTTT

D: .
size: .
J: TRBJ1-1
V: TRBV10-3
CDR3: CAISDQPGHGTEAFF
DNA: TGTGCCATCAGTGACCAACCGGGACACGGCACTGAAGCTTTCTTT

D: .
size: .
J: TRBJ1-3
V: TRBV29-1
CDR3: CSVEVESSGNTIYF
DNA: TGCAGCGTTGAAGTAGAAAGCTCTGGAAACACCATATATTTT

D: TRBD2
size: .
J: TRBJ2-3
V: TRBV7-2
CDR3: CASSLVALAGGGADTQYF
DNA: TGTGCCAGCAGCTTAGTGGCCCTAGCGGGGGGTGGGGCAGATACGCAGTATTTT

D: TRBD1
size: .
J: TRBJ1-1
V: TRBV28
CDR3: CASSLVPGTDTEAFF
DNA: TGTGCCAGCAGTTTAGTGCCCGGGACAGACACTGAAGCTTTCTTT

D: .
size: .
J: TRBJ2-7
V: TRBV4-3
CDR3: CASSQDFGSYEQYF
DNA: TGCGCCAGCAGCCAAGATTTCGGGTCCTACGAGCAGTACTTC

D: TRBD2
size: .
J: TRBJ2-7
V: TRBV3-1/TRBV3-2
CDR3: CASSQHRTSGSSYEQYF
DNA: TGTGCCAGCAGCCAACACAGGACTAGCGGTTCGTCCTACGAGCAGTACTTC

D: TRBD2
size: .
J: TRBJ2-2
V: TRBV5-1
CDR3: CASNPTATSFPGELFF
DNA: TGCGCCAGCAACCCCACAGCGACTAGCTTCCCCGGGGAGCTGTTTTTT

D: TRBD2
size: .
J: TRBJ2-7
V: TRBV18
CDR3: CASSPILAGGPVPYEQYF
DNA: TGTGCCAGCTCACCAATTCTAGCGGGAGGGCCGGTACCCTACGAGCAGTACTTC

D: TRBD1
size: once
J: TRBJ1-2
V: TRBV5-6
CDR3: CASKTTGPGYTF
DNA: TGTGCCAGCAAGACGACAGGGCCAGGCTACACCTTC

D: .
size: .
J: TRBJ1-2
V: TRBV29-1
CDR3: CSVQQGAGYTF
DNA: TGCAGCGTACAACAGGGAGCTGGCTACACCTTC

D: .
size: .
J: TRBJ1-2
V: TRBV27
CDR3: CASRSKPSGYGYTF
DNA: TGTGCCAGCAGGTCCAAACCTTCGGGCTATGGCTACACCTTC

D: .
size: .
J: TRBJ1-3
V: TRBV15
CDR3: CATSRATGNGNTIYF
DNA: TGTGCCACCAGCAGAGCCACAGGGAATGGAAACACCATATATTTT

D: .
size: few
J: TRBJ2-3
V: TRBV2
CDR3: CASSEGRGPQYF
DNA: TGTGCCAGCAGTGAAGGCCGGGGTCCGCAGTATTTT

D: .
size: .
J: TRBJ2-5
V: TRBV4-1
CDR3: CASSLTGQYQETQYF
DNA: TGCGCCAGCAGCCTGACAGGCCAGTACCAAGAGACCCAGTACTTC

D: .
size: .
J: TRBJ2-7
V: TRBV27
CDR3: CASSLAGINEQYF
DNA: TGTGCCAGCAGTTTGGCAGGGATAAACGAGCAGTACTTC

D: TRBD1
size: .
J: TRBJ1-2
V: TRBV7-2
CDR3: CASSLPGDRGAGYTF
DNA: TGTGCCAGCAGCTTACCGGGGGACAGGGGGGCTGGCTACACCTTC

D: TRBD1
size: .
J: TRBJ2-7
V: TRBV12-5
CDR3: CASGLDSTGADYEQYF
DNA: TGTGCTAGTGGTTTGGATTCGACAGGGGCGGACTACGAGCAGTACTTC

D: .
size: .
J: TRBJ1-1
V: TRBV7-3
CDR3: CASSRNSNTEAFF
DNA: TGTGCCAGCAGCCGAAACTCAAACACTGAAGCTTTCTTT

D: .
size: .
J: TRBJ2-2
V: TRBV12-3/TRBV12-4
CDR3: CASSTTYTGELFF
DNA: TGTGCCAGCAGCACTACCTACACCGGGGAGCTGTTTTTT

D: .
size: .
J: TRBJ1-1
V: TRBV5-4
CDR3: CASSLGQLEAFF
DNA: TGTGCCAGCAGCTTGGGACAATTAGAAGCTTTCTTT

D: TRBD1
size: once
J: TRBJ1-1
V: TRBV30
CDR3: CAWRELGQQNTEAFF
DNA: TGTGCCTGGAGAGAGTTGGGACAGCAGAACACTGAAGCTTTCTTT

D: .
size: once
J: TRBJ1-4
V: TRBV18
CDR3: CASSRGNGEKLFF
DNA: TGTGCCAGCTCAAGGGGGAACGGTGAAAAACTGTTTTTT

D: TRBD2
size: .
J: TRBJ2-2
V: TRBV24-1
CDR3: CATSDSLQRGARELFF
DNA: TGTGCCACCAGTGACTCCCTCCAGCGGGGTGCCCGGGAGCTGTTTTTT

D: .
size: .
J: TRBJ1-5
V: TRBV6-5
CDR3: CASSQGLNQPQHF
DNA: TGTGCCAGCAGCCAGGGTTTAAATCAGCCCCAGCATTTT

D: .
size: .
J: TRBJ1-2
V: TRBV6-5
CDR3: CASSSRDWGGGYTF
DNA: TGTGCCAGCAGTAGCCGGGACTGGGGAGGTGGCTACACCTTC

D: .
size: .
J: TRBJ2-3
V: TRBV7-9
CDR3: CASSPIALPDTQYF
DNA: TGTGCCAGCAGCCCTATAGCTCTTCCAGATACGCAGTATTTT

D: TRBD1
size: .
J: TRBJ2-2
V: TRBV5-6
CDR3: CASSSVGQGVPGELFF
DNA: TGTGCCAGCAGCTCGGTGGGACAGGGGGTTCCCGGGGAGCTGTTTTTT

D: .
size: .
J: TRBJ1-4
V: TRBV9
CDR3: CASSVGPSWPRGLFF
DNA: TGTGCCAGCAGCGTAGGCCCCAGTTGGCCAAGGGGACTGTTTTTT

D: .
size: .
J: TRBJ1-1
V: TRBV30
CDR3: CAWSQGMNTEAFF
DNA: TGTGCCTGGAGTCAGGGGATGAACACTGAAGCTTTCTTT

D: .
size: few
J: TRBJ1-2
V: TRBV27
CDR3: CASSFQAGRFGGYTF
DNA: TGTGCCAGCAGTTTCCAGGCGGGTCGGTTTGGGGGCTACACCTTC

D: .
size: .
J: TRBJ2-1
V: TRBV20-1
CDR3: CSASGRGLGEQFF
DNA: TGCAGTGCTAGTGGTCGGGGGTTAGGTGAGCAGTTCTTC

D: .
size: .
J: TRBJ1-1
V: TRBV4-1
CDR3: CASSQVRTLNTEAFF
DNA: TGCGCCAGCAGCCAAGTTCGGACACTGAACACTGAAGCTTTCTTT

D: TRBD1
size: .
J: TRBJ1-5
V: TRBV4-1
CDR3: CASSQETGLSNQPQHF
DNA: TGCGCCAGCAGCCAAGAGACAGGGTTGAGCAATCAGCCCCAGCATTTT

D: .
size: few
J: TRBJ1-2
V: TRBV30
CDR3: CAWSVQTPYGYTF
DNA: TGTGCCTGGAGTGTACAAACACCCTATGGCTACACCTTC

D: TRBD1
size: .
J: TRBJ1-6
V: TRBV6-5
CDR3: CASSGTGFDNSPLHF
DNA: TGTGCCAGCAGCGGGACAGGGTTCGATAATTCACCCCTCCACTTT

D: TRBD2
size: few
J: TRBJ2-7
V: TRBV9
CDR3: CASSNNPPGGEQYF
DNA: TGTGCCAGCAGCAATAACCCTCCGGGGGGCGAGCAGTACTTC

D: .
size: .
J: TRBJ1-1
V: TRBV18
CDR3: CASSPRQAMNTEAFF
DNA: TGTGCCAGCTCACCAAGACAGGCCATGAACACTGAAGCTTTCTTT

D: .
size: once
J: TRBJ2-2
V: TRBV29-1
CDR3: CSVVRGSGELFF
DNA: TGCAGCGTTGTAAGGGGTTCCGGGGAGCTGTTTTTT

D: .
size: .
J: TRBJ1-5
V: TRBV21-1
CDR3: CASSLVQDKGNQPQHF
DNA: TGTGCCAGCAGCCTTGTACAGGACAAAGGCAATCAGCCCCAGCATTTT

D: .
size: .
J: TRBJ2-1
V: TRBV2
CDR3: CASSERARNGGDEQFF
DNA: TGTGCCAGCAGTGAACGGGCCCGCAACGGAGGCGATGAGCAGTTCTTC

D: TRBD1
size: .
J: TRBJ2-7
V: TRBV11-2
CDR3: CASSGTGTGGRGYEQYF
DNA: TGTGCCAGCAGCGGAACCGGGACAGGGGGTAGGGGGTACGAGCAGTACTTC

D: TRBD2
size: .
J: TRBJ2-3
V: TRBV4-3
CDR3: CASSQGGGGIDTQYF
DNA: TGCGCCAGCAGCCAAGGAGGCGGGGGGATAGATACGCAGTATTTT

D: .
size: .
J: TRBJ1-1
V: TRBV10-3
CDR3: CAIMGHGEAEAFF
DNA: TGTGCCATCATGGGACATGGAGAAGCTGAAGCTTTCTTT

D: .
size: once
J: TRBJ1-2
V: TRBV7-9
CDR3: CASSLNSGYTF
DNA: TGTGCCAGCAGCTTAAACTCCGGCTACACCTTC

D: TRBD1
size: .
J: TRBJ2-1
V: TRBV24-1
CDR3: CATSGEGQGIYNEQFF
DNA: TGTGCCACCAGTGGCGAAGGACAGGGAATATACAATGAGCAGTTCTTC

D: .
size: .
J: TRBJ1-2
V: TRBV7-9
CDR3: CASSLEPGQGYTF
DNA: TGTGCCAGCAGCTTAGAGCCAGGGCAGGGCTACACCTTC